The 25 T cell receptor beta chains below all came from one sample that was sequenced in a study of blood T cells in healthy people across ages (dated by TCRdb to about 2015). Preparation of the library involved 5' RACE. Sequencer: Illumina HiSeq 2500. The second PCR ran for about 7 to 11 cycles and used a J-beta primer mix along with a sample-barcoded 5' primer. TCRdb itself trimmed the public reads at Q25 with fastp, ran MiXCR and retained productive beta chains. For every CDR3 protein sequence, its rows merge into one entry that carries the most common genes and DNA. This sample comprises about 780,000 distinct CDR3 sequences, 62% of them detected only once. About 27% of the sample rests with the top ten. The specimen was blood. Receptor source: a man in his thirties or forties in good health.

This chain uses TRBV28 with TRBJ2-5; D assignment may be TRBD1 or TRBD2 (5 bases each). Germline V gives CDR1 MDHEN, CDR2 SYDVKM. There are 14 residues in the CDR3. V was clipped by 3 bases and J by 3 bases, with 11 bases between them. DNA for the CDR3: TGTGCCAGCAGTTTGAGGCAGGGAGAAGAGACCCAGTACTTC. Translation: CASSLRQGEETQYF.

The rearrangement links TRBV30 to TRBJ1-4; D not resolved. Germline CDR1 GTSNPN, CDR2 SVGIG (reference sequence). V lost 3 bases, J lost 4 bases, and 12 bases lay in between. This CDR3 region has 14 residues. CDR3 DNA sequence: TGTGCCTGGAGGGAGGGAACGGGTAATGAAAAACTGTTTTTT. This gives the protein CAWREGTGNEKLFF.

The chain is built from TRBV28 and TRBJ2-7; D uncertain. The length of the CDR3 is 13 residues. V gave up 2 bases and J gave up 3 bases, with 8 bases separating them. The germline gives CDR1 MDHEN, CDR2 SYDVKM. CDR3 nucleotides: TGTGCCAGCAGTTTAGATCTTAGCTACGAGCAGTACTTC. It is translated as CASSLDLSYEQYF.

This rearrangement joins TRBV7-3 to TRBJ1-2; D is unresolved. The V gene's germline CDR1 is SGHTA and CDR2 FQGTGA. The CDR3 covers 16 residues. V lost 1 base to trimming and J lost 7 bases, with 19 bases between them. CDR3 coding DNA: TGTGCCAGCAGCTTAAATCCCGGCCAGCTCGGTACTGGCTACACCTTC. This encodes CASSLNPGQLGTGYTF. Full variable domain (rest looked up from reference TRBV7-3 and TRBJ1-2): GAGVSQTPSNKVTEKGKYVELRCDPISGHTALYWYRQSLGQGPEFLIYFQGTGAADDSGLPNDRFFAVRPEGSVSTLKIQRTERGDSAVYLCASSLNPGQLGTGYTFGSGTRLTVV.

The V and J genes are TRBV7-6 and TRBJ2-3; either TRBD1 or TRBD2 may fit D (6 bases each). Germline V gene data show CDR1 as SGHVS and CDR2 as FNYEAQ. The V and J ends lost 0 bases and 2 bases respectively, with 15 bases between them. The CDR3 has 17 amino acids. This chain's CDR3 is CASSLAGGHQPTDTQYF. CDR3 coding DNA: TGTGCCAGCAGCTTAGCCGGGGGACACCAACCCACAGATACGCAGTATTTT.

The V call is TRBV27, the J call TRBJ2-1, with 8 bases that match TRBD2. Per germline, CDR1 MNHEY and CDR2 SMNVEV (reference sequence). This CDR3 spans 11 amino acids. With V trimmed by 3 bases and J by 15 bases, 4 bases remained unmatched. The CDR3 sequence is CASSLGLVLFF. CDR3 nucleotides: TGTGCCAGCAGTTTGGGACTAGTACTGTTCTTC.

This clonotype was picked up many times. V gene TRBV5-6 combines with J gene TRBJ2-7; no reliable D call. The CDR3 has 13 residues. V gave up 2 bases and J gave up 6 bases, with 12 bases separating them. CDR1 and CDR2 from the germline V gene are SGHDT and YYEEEE. CDR3 nucleotides: TGTGCCAGCAGCTTCCTTTTGGGTCCCGAGCAGTACTTC. As protein: CASSFLLGPEQYF.

The chain's CDR3 is CASSLSGRGLEQYF. CDR3 DNA: TGTGCCAGCAGTTTATCGGGCAGGGGGTTAGAGCAGTACTTC. The gene calls are TRBV27 and TRBJ2-7; 7 nucleotides align to TRBD1. Germline V gene lookup returns CDR1 MNHEY and CDR2 SMNVEV (reference sequence). The CDR3 consists of 14 residues. V lost 0 bases, J lost 7 bases, and 6 bases stayed unmatched.

The chain links TRBV7-6 to TRBJ2-1, with D uncertain. The ends were cut back, 4 bases at V and 0 bases at J, with 10 bases in the middle. There are 15 residues in the CDR3. Germline V gene sequence: CDR1 SGHVS, CDR2 FNYEAQ. The CDR3 coding sequence is TGTGCCAGCAGCTCTCCATATGGCTCCTACAATGAGCAGTTCTTC. This codes for CASSSPYGSYNEQFF.

The chain recombines TRBV10-3 with TRBJ2-5; no clear D. The DNA end favors TRBJ2-7, so the J call may be wrong. Germline CDR1 is ENHRY and CDR2 is SYGVKD. The CDR3 sequence is 13 residues long. The CDR3 DNA sequence: TGTGCCATCAGTGAGTCTTGGGTATCCGAGCAGTACTTC. Its protein is CAISESWVSEQYF.

The chain joins TRBV6-5 to TRBJ2-3; 10 bases match TRBD1. The CDR3 is 15 amino acids. After removal of 7 bases from V and 3 bases from J, the junction contained 7 bases not matched to a gene. In germline, CDR1 is MNHEY, CDR2 SVGAGI. In nucleotides, the CDR3 is TGTGCCAGCACCAGGGCGGGACAGGGGACAGATACGCAGTATTTT. Translated: CASTRAGQGTDTQYF.

This chain links TRBV2 with TRBJ2-6, with D possibly TRBD2 on 5 matching bases. V lost 4 bases and J 0 bases, leaving 13 bases between the germline ends. The CDR3 extends over 17 amino acids. Germline V gene sequence: CDR1 SNHLY, CDR2 FYNNEI. The CDR3 sequence: CASSVEGIGSGANVLTF. The CDR3 DNA reads as TGTGCCAGCAGTGTAGAGGGAATCGGCTCTGGGGCCAACGTCCTGACTTTC.

This clonotype has a handful of counts. The chain couples TRBV6-4 to TRBJ2-6; D remains ambiguous. The CDR3 runs 14 residues. Trimming stripped 2 bases from V and 3 bases from J, with 5 bases between. CDR1 and CDR2 from the germline V gene are MRHNA and SNTAGT. The CDR3 sequence: CASSDLDGANVLTF. The CDR3 DNA follows: TGTGCCAGCAGTGACCTAGATGGGGCCAACGTCCTGACTTTC.

The CDR3 loop is CASRTGKELFF. As DNA, the CDR3 is TGTGCCAGCAGAACCGGGAAGGAGCTGTTTTTT. The V and J genes are TRBV7-2 and TRBJ2-2, with a weak D call TRBD2 (5 bases). Germline values: CDR1 SGHTA, CDR2 FQGNSA. V was cut by 6 bases and J by 10 bases, with 9 bases left in between. The CDR3 runs to 11 residues.

This chain joins TRBV6-9 and TRBJ2-7, with 8 bases that match TRBD1. The CDR3 is 16 amino acids. Germline CDR1 reads MNHGY; CDR2 reads SVAAGI. The junction had 12 bases not matched to a gene; V was cut back by 5 bases and J by 3 bases. In DNA form, the CDR3 reads TGTGCCAGCAGTCCCCCCCGGGACAGGACAAGCTACGAGCAGTACTTC. It is translated as CASSPPRDRTSYEQYF.

The chain combines TRBV7-3 with TRBJ2-2; D is perhaps TRBD1 or TRBD2 (5 bases each). Per germline, CDR1 SGHTA and CDR2 FQGTGA. V gave up 5 bases and J gave up 6 bases, with 19 bases separating them. CDR3 length: 16 residues. CDR3 residues: CASSLSGTLASGELFF. In DNA form, the CDR3 reads TGTGCCAGCAGCCTAAGTGGGACCCTTGCCTCCGGGGAGCTGTTTTTT.

The rearrangement links TRBV28 to TRBJ2-4, with a possible D match to TRBD1 (8 bases). Trimming took off 4 bases at V and 1 base at J, with 17 bases between the two ends. The CDR3 length is 17 residues. The germline V gene encodes CDR1 MDHEN and CDR2 SYDVKM. CDR3 residues: CASSSPGQGGAKNIQYF. CDR3 nucleotides: TGTGCCAGCAGTTCGCCCGGACAGGGAGGGGCCAAAAACATTCAGTACTTC.

This CDR3 reads CSARAGQGSLEAFF. The CDR3 DNA follows: TGCAGTGCTAGAGCGGGACAGGGATCACTTGAAGCTTTCTTT. The V gene is TRBV20-1, the J gene TRBJ1-1, with 9 bases lining up with TRBD1. This CDR3 spans 14 amino acids. Germline values: CDR1 DFQATT, CDR2 SNEGSKA (reference sequence). V was clipped by 1 base and J by 7 bases; unmatched bases: 7.

In this sample, this clonotype turned up a few times. The chain combines TRBV7-2 with TRBJ2-5, with TRBD2 identical over 9 bases. CDR1 and CDR2 from the germline V gene are SGHTA and FQGNSA. With V trimmed by 0 bases and J by 5 bases, 4 bases remained unmatched. The CDR3 runs 15 residues. The CDR3: CASSLAGGGAETQYF. The CDR3 nucleotides are TGTGCCAGCAGCTTAGCAGGCGGGGGGGCTGAGACCCAGTACTTC.

This sequence joins TRBV15 and TRBJ2-6, with TRBD2 matching 7 bases. The length of the CDR3 is 17 residues. The germline V gene encodes CDR1 LNHNV and CDR2 YYDKDF (reference sequence). The ends lost 5 bases at V and 3 bases at J; junction bases unmatched: 10. The CDR3 coding sequence is TGTGCCACCAGCCGCGAGAAGCGGGGACGTGGGGCCAACGTCCTGACTTTC. Translating it yields CATSREKRGRGANVLTF. The whole variable domain, remainder taken from reference TRBV15 and TRBJ2-6, is DAMVIQNPRYQVTQFGKPVTLSCSQTLNHNVMYWYQQKSSQAPKLLFHYYDKDFNNEADTPDNFQSRRPNTSFCFLDIRSPGLGDTAMYLCATSREKRGRGANVLTFGAGSRLTVL.

V gene TRBV9 combines with J gene TRBJ2-4; possible D gene TRBD2, 6 bases. The end of the DNA fits TRBJ2-7 better, so the J call may be wrong. This CDR3 spans 15 amino acids. Germline assignment: CDR1 SGDLS and CDR2 YYNGEE. The CDR3 loop is CASSVDQGGINEQYF. As DNA, the CDR3 is TGTGCCAGCAGCGTAGATCAGGGAGGAATCAACGAGCAGTACTTC.

J is TRBJ2-3 and V is TRBV7-2; D gene uncertain. Trimming took off 5 bases at V and 0 bases at J, with 15 bases between the two ends. The CDR3 has 16 amino acids. Germline V gene sequence: CDR1 SGHTA, CDR2 FQGNSA. CDR3 residues: CASSLRPEYSTDTQYF. CDR3 sequence (DNA): TGTGCCAGCAGCCTGCGGCCCGAATATAGCACAGATACGCAGTATTTT.

The genes are TRBV7-9 and TRBJ1-5; D not certain. Germline-derived CDR1 and CDR2 are SEHNR and FQNEAQ (reference sequence). The V end lost 0 bases, the J end lost 14 bases, and 5 bases lay between the germline ends. The CDR3 has 10 amino acids. This CDR3 reads CASSLAGEHF. DNA of the CDR3: TGTGCCAGCAGCTTAGCCGGCGAGCATTTT.

This clonotype appeared a single time. The genes are TRBV7-2 and TRBJ2-3, with unresolved D. V was trimmed by 5 bases and J by 5 bases, leaving 29 bases between them. This CDR3 is 19 amino acids long. CDR1 is SGHTA, CDR2 FQGNSA, per germline. The CDR3 bases are TGTGCCAGCAGCCTCTGGGTCATTACAGCCCCTGAAGAAAGAGATACGCAGTATTTT. Protein: CASSLWVITAPEERDTQYF.

This sequence joins TRBV6-2 or TRBV6-3 and TRBJ2-1, with 8 bases lining up with TRBD1. The CDR3 spans 15 residues. J lost 4 bases, V lost 5 bases, and 7 bases had no gene match. Looked up from germline, CDR1 is MNHEY and CDR2 is SVGEGT. The CDR3 region is CASSPGTGRYNEQFF. The CDR3 DNA reads as TGTGCCAGCAGTCCCGGGACAGGCCGTTACAATGAGCAGTTCTTC.